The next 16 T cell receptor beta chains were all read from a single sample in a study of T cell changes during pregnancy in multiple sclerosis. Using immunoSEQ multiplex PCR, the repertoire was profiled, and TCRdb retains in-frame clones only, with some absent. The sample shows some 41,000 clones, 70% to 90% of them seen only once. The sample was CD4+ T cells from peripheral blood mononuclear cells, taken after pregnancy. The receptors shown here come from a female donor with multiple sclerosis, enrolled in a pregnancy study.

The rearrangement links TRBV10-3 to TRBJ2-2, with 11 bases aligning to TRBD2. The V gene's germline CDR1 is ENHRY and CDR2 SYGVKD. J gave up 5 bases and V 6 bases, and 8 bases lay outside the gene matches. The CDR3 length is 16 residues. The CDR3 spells CAIRLTSGSYTGELFF. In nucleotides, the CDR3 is TGTGCCATCAGATTAACTAGCGGGAGTTATACCGGGGAGCTGTTTTTT.

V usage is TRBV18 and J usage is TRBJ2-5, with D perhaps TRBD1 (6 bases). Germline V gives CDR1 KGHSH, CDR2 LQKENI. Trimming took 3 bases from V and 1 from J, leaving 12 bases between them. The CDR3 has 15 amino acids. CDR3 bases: TGTGCCAGCTCACCTTGGAAGGGGGTCCAAGAGACCCAGTACTTC. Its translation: CASSPWKGVQETQYF.

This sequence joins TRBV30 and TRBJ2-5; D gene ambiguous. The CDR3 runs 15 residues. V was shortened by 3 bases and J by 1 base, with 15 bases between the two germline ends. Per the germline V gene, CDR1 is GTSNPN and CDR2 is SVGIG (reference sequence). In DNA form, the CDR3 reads TGTGCCTGGAGGGTAGTGGCTGGGCTCCAAGAGACCCAGTACTTC. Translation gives CAWRVVAGLQETQYF. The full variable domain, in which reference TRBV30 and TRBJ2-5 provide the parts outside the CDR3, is SQTIHQWPATLVQPVGSPLSLECTVEGTSNPNLYWYRQAAGRGLQLLFYSVGIGQISSEVPQNLSASRPQDRQFILSSKKLLLSDSGFYLCAWRVVAGLQETQYFGPGTRLLVL.

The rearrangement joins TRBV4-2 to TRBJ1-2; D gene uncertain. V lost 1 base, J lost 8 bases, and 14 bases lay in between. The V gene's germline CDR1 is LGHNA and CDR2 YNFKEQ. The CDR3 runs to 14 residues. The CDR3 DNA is TGTGCCAGCAGCCAAGGCGTTGGAGGGTACGGCTACACCTTC. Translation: CASSQGVGGYGYTF.

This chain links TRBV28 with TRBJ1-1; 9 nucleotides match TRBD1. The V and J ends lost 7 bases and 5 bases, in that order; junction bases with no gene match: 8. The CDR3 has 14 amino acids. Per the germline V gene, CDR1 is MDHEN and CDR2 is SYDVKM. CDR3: CASTRGGQGTEAFF. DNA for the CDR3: TGTGCCAGCACTCGTGGAGGACAGGGGACTGAAGCTTTCTTT.

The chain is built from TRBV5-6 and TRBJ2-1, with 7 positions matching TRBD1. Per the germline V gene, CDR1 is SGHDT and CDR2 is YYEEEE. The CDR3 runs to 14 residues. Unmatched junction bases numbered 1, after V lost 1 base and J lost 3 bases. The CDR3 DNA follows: TGTGCCAGCAGCTTGACAGGGGACTACAATGAGCAGTTCTTC. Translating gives CASSLTGDYNEQFF.

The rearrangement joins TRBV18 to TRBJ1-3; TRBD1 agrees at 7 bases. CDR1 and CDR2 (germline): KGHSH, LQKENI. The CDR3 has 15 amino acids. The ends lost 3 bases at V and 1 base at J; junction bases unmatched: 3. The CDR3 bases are TGTGCCAGCTCACCTCAGGGGGTTTCTGGAAACACCATATATTTT. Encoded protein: CASSPQGVSGNTIYF. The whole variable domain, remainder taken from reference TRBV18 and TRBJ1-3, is NAGVMQNPRHLVRRRGQEARLRCSPMKGHSHVYWYRQLPEEGLKFMVYLQKENIIDESGMPKERFSAEFPKEGPSILRIQQVVRGDSAAYFCASSPQGVSGNTIYFGEGSWLTVV.

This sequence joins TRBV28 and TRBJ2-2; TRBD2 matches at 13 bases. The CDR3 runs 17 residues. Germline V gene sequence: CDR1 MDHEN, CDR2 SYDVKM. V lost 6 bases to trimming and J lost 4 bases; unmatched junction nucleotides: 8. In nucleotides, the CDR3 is TGTGCCAGCAGCGCTATCGGACTAGCGGGAGCCACCGGGGAGCTGTTTTTT. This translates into CASSAIGLAGATGELFF.

In nucleotides, the CDR3 is TGTGCCAGCTCATTGACTAGCGCCCTGTCTAGGGAGCAGTTCTTC. Translating gives CASSLTSALSREQFF. The rearrangement links TRBV18 to TRBJ2-1; 8 bases are shared with TRBD2. Trimming removed 5 bases from V and 10 bases from J; junction bases left unmatched: 13. From germline, CDR1 is KGHSH and CDR2 LQKENI. The CDR3 has 15 amino acids. Filled out from reference TRBV18 and TRBJ2-1, the complete variable domain reads NAGVMQNPRHLVRRRGQEARLRCSPMKGHSHVYWYRQLPEEGLKFMVYLQKENIIDESGMPKERFSAEFPKEGPSILRIQQVVRGDSAAYFCASSLTSALSREQFFGPGTRLTVL.

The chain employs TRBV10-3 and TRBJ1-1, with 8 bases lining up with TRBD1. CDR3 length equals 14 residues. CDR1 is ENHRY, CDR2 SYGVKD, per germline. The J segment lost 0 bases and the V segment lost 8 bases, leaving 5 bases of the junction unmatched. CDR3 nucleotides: TGTGCCATCGGGGACAGGTCAATGAACACTGAAGCTTTCTTT. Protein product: CAIGDRSMNTEAFF.

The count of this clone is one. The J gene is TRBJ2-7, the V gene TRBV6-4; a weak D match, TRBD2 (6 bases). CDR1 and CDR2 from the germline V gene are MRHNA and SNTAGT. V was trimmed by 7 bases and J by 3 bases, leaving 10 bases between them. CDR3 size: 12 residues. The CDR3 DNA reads TGTGCCAGCATTACGGGAGACTACGAGCAGTACTTC. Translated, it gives CASITGDYEQYF.

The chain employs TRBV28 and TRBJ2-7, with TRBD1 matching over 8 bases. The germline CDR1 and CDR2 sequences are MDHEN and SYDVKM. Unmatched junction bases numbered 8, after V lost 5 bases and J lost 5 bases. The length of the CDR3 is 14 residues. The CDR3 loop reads CASSTYRGKNEQYF. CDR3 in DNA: TGTGCCAGCAGTACCTACAGGGGGAAGAACGAGCAGTACTTC.

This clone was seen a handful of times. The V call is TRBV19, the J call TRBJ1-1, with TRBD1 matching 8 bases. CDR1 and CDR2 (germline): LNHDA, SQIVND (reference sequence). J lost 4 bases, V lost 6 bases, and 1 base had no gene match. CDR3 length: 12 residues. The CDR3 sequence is CASRGQATEAFF. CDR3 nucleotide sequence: TGTGCCAGTAGGGGACAGGCCACTGAAGCTTTCTTT.

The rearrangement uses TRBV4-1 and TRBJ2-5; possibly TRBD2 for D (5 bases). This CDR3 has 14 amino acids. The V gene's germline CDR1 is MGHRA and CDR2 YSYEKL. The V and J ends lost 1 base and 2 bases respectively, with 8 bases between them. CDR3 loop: CASSQGGKQETQYF. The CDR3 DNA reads TGCGCCAGCAGCCAAGGAGGGAAGCAAGAGACCCAGTACTTC.

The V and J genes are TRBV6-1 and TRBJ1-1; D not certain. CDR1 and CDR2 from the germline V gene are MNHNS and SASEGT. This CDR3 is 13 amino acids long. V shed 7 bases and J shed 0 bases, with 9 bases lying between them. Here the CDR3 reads CASILNLNTEAFF. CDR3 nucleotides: TGTGCCAGCATTCTAAACTTGAACACTGAAGCTTTCTTT.

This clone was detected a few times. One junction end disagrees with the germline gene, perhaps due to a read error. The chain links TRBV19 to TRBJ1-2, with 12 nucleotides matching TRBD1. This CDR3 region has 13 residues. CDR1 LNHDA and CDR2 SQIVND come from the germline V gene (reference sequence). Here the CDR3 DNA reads TGTACCAGTACGGGACAGGGGGCGAATGGCTACACCTTC. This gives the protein CTSTGQGANGYTF.